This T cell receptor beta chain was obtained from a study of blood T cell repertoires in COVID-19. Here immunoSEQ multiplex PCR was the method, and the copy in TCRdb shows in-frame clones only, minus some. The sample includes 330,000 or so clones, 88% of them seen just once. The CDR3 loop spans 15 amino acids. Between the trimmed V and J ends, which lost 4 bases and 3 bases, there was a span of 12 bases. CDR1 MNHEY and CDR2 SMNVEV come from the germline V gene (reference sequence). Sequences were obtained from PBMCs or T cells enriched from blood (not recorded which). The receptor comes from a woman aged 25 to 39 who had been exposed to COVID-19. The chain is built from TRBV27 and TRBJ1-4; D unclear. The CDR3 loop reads CASSSRAAANEKLFF. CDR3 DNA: TGTGCCAGCAGTTCGAGGGCTGCAGCTAATGAAAAACTGTTTTTT. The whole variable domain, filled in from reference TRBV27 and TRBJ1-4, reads EAQVTQNPRYLITVTGKKLTVTCSQNMNHEYMSWYRQDPGLGLRQIYYSMNVEVTDKGDVPEGYKVSRKEKRNFPLILESPSPNQTSLYFCASSSRAAANEKLFFGSGTQLSVL.